These 11 T cell receptor beta chains came from one sample sequenced in a study of T cells in Graves' hyperthyroidism and ophthalmopathy. RNA transcripts provided the source from which TCR beta CDR3 regions were amplified. With the HTBI primer set, the TCR CDR3 went through a first round of RT-PCR. Using its own MiXCR run on the multiplex PCR reads, TCRdb lists one record per CDR3 protein. The sample yields hundreds of thousands of distinct CDR3 sequences, 40% to 55% seen once. The sample comprised peripheral blood or thyroid tissue (not recorded which). Source of these receptors: an adult man with Graves' disease, either hyperthyroidism or ophthalmopathy (not recorded which).

Turning to this clonotype: One end of the junction is discordant with germline, which a read error may explain. The rearrangement links TRBV29-1 to TRBJ2-2, with D perhaps TRBD2 (5 bases). Germline CDR1 reads SQVTM; CDR2 reads ANQGSEA. The CDR3 runs to 13 residues. CDR3: CSCNRGSTEELFF. CDR3 coding DNA: TGCAGCTGTAATCGGGGATCCACCGAGGAGCTGTTTTTT.

This clonotype was seen repeatedly, ten times or more. The chain employs TRBV25-1 and TRBJ1-5, with 8 bases aligning to TRBD1. The germline V gene encodes CDR1 MGHDK and CDR2 SYGVNS. The CDR3 totals 14 residues. V lost 3 bases to trimming and J lost 6 bases; unmatched junction nucleotides: 4. CDR3 DNA: TGTGCCAGCAGTGACGACAGGGGCGCTCAGCCCCAGCATTTT. It is translated as CASSDDRGAQPQHF.

The J gene is TRBJ1-1, the V gene TRBV6-5; possibly TRBD1 for D (5 bases). In germline, CDR1 is MNHEY, CDR2 SVGAGI. Deletions cut 2 bases from V and 0 bases from J, with 10 bases between. The CDR3 runs to 15 residues. CDR3: CASSYQGWLNTEAFF. CDR3 nucleotide sequence: TGTGCCAGCAGTTACCAGGGCTGGTTGAACACTGAAGCTTTCTTT.

This clonotype was seen at least ten times. This chain uses TRBV10-3 with TRBJ2-7, with D possibly TRBD1 on 5 matching bases. The CDR3 is 13 amino acids. The germline V gene encodes CDR1 ENHRY and CDR2 SYGVKD. Trimming stripped 11 bases from V and 6 bases from J, with 20 bases between. The CDR3 reads CAGSEKGQAEQYF. The CDR3 nucleotides are TGTGCCGGGTCGGAGAAGGGGCAAGCCGAGCAGTACTTC.

This sequence joins TRBV7-2 and TRBJ1-1, with 10 nucleotides matching TRBD1. CDR1 SGHTA and CDR2 FQGNSA come from the germline V gene. V trimming: 10 bases; J trimming: 7 bases; junction bases outside the gene matches: 12. This CDR3 has 14 residues. This chain's CDR3 is CANCGTGENVEAFF. DNA of the CDR3: TGTGCCAATTGCGGGACAGGGGAGAACGTTGAAGCTTTCTTT.

The rearrangement links TRBV10-2 to TRBJ2-5; no definite D call. V lost 0 bases, J lost 2 bases, and 4 bases lay in between. The CDR3 loop spans 13 amino acids. CDR1 WSHSY and CDR2 SAAADI come from the germline V gene. For the CDR3, the DNA is TGCGCCAGCAGTGAGTCACAGCAAGAGACCCAGTACTTC. Translating it yields CASSESQQETQYF.

CDR3: CASDRTGQANEKLFF. The CDR3 nucleotides read TGTGCCAGCGACAGGACAGGGCAAGCTAATGAAAAACTGTTTTTT. The chain has TRBV7-6 and TRBJ1-4, with TRBD1 matching 8 bases. From germline, CDR1 is SGHVS and CDR2 FNYEAQ. CDR3 length equals 15 residues. J gave up 3 bases and V 8 bases, and 8 bases lay outside the gene matches.

The CDR3 bases are TGTGCCAGCAGTGGACAGGGACAGGGAACACCCCTCCACTTT. Residues: CASSGQGQGTPLHF. The chain is built from TRBV9 and TRBJ1-6, with 9 bases lining up with TRBD1. V trimming: 5 bases; J trimming: 11 bases; junction bases outside the gene matches: 8. CDR1 SGDLS and CDR2 YYNGEE come from the germline V gene. The CDR3 contains 14 residues.

The genes are TRBV20-1 and TRBJ1-1; D perhaps matches TRBD1 (6 bases). The CDR3 has 13 residues. Germline V gene sequence: CDR1 DFQATT, CDR2 SNEGSKA (reference sequence). Trimming left V 8 bases short and J 6 bases short, with 19 bases between. The CDR3, as DNA: TGCAGTCCCCGATACCCAGGGGACCCTGAAGCTTTCTTT. The encoded protein is CSPRYPGDPEAFF.

The chain uses TRBV20-1 and TRBJ1-4, with 8 bases lining up with TRBD1. This CDR3 spans 14 amino acids. Trimming took 5 bases from V and 10 from J; bases not matched to a gene: 12. Germline loops: CDR1 DFQATT, CDR2 SNEGSKA (reference sequence). CDR3 nucleotide sequence: TGCAGTGCTGCGACAGGGACAGGAGACGGAAAACTGTTTTTT. Its translation: CSAATGTGDGKLFF.

This clonotype occurred many times. The J gene is TRBJ1-1, the V gene TRBV10-3; 8 bases are a match to TRBD1. The CDR3 has 14 amino acids. Losses at the gene ends were 5 bases for V and 3 bases for J; bases not matched to a gene: 5. Germline lookup yields CDR1 ENHRY and CDR2 SYGVKD. The CDR3, as DNA: TGTGCCATCAGTTTTACAGGGGGGGACACTGAAGCTTTCTTT. This encodes CAISFTGGDTEAFF.